This passage covers 27 T cell receptor beta chains from one sample sequenced in a study of T cell changes during pregnancy in multiple sclerosis. Using immunoSEQ multiplex PCR, the repertoire was profiled, and TCRdb retains in-frame clones only, with some absent. This sample yields about 40,000 clones, of which roughly 90% are seen a single time; around 0.41% belongs to the top ten. The material was CD4+ T cells from peripheral blood mononuclear cells, obtained in the third trimester of pregnancy. These receptors all stem from a female donor with multiple sclerosis, enrolled in a pregnancy study.

This clone was picked up a small number of times. The chain couples TRBV19 to TRBJ1-5, with 9 bases identical to TRBD1. Unmatched junction bases numbered 9, after V lost 9 bases and J lost 9 bases. CDR1 is LNHDA and CDR2 is SQIVND in the germline V gene (reference sequence). This CDR3 contains 13 residues. CDR3 region: CASLGQGRSPQHF. The CDR3 DNA is TGTGCCAGCCTCGGACAGGGGCGATCGCCCCAGCATTTT. Based on the CDR3 plus reference TRBV19 and TRBJ1-5, the full variable domain is DGGITQSPKYLFRKEGQNVTLSCEQNLNHDAMYWYRQDPGQGLRLIYYSQIVNDFQKGDIAEGYSVSREKKESFPLTVTSAQKNPTAFYLCASLGQGRSPQHFGDGTRLSIL.

The gene calls are TRBV11-2 and TRBJ2-1; 8 nucleotides line up with TRBD2. V lost 4 bases and J lost 4; bases outside the gene matches: 9. The V gene's germline CDR1 is SGHAT and CDR2 FQNNGV. CDR3 length: 16 residues. The CDR3 bases are TGTGCCAGCAGCTCTATTAGCGGGAAATCATACAATGAGCAGTTCTTC. Its translation is CASSSISGKSYNEQFF.

The chain carries TRBV27 and TRBJ2-3; D remains ambiguous. The germline V and J ends were trimmed by 5 bases and 2 bases, with 5 bases remaining between them. Germline V gives CDR1 MNHEY, CDR2 SMNVEV (reference sequence). The CDR3 is made up of 12 amino acids. The CDR3 sequence is CASSTATDTQYF. For the CDR3, the DNA is TGTGCCAGCAGTACTGCCACAGATACGCAGTATTTT.

This clone has just one count. The chain recombines TRBV5-1 with TRBJ2-2, with 8 bases lining up with TRBD2. Germline V gene data show CDR1 as SGHRS and CDR2 as YFSETQ. The CDR3 has 14 residues. Trimming cost V 4 bases and J 6 bases; bases outside gene matches: 5. CDR3 nucleotide sequence: TGCGCCAGCAGCCCCGGGAGGGGACCCGGGGAGCTGTTTTTT. Its protein is CASSPGRGPGELFF.

The chain joins TRBV4-1 to TRBJ2-3; TRBD1 matches 10 bases. Trimming removed 1 base from V and 4 bases from J; junction bases left unmatched: 2. The CDR3 loop spans 15 amino acids. Germline lookup yields CDR1 MGHRA and CDR2 YSYEKL. The CDR3 DNA reads TGCGCCAGCAGCCAAGGGGACAGGGGAGCAGATACGCAGTATTTT. It encodes CASSQGDRGADTQYF.

The CDR3 region is CASSMGQGSADTQYF. The CDR3 region has the DNA TGTGCCAGTAGTATGGGCCAGGGGTCGGCAGATACGCAGTATTTT. V gene TRBV19 combines with J gene TRBJ2-3; weak D call: TRBD1 (6 bases). This CDR3 is 15 amino acids long. Per the germline V gene, CDR1 is LNHDA and CDR2 is SQIVND (reference sequence). The V end was cut by 3 bases, the J end by 4 bases, with 14 bases between.

J is TRBJ1-5 and V is TRBV6-1; D call uncertain. The V end lost 3 bases, the J end lost 6 bases, and 15 bases lay between the germline ends. The CDR3 extends over 15 amino acids. The germline V gene encodes CDR1 MNHNS and CDR2 SASEGT. This chain's CDR3 is CASSEGGRAAQPQHF. DNA of the CDR3: TGTGCCAGCAGTGAGGGCGGGAGGGCTGCTCAGCCCCAGCATTTT.

This rearrangement joins TRBV27 to TRBJ2-4; 7 bases map to TRBD1. The CDR3 is 17 residues long. The ends lost 0 bases at V and 0 bases at J; junction bases unmatched: 5. In germline, CDR1 is MNHEY, CDR2 SMNVEV (reference sequence). The CDR3 here is CASSLSGGRLAKNIQYF. CDR3 in DNA: TGTGCCAGCAGTTTATCAGGGGGCCGCCTAGCCAAAAACATTCAGTACTTC.

The chain couples TRBV15 to TRBJ2-7; 12 nucleotides align to TRBD2. This CDR3 contains 17 residues. Germline assignment: CDR1 LNHNV and CDR2 YYDKDF (reference sequence). V dropped 3 bases and J dropped 3; count of bases not matched to a gene: 9. The chain's CDR3 is CATSSTTGTSGFYEQYF. The CDR3, as DNA: TGTGCCACCAGCAGTACCACCGGGACTAGCGGGTTCTACGAGCAGTACTTC.

The chain is built from TRBV19 and TRBJ2-3; D unresolved. This CDR3 is built from 15 residues. The V gene's germline CDR1 is LNHDA and CDR2 SQIVND (reference sequence). Trimming cost V 7 bases and J 0 bases, with 14 bases left between them. CDR3 nucleotides: TGTGCCAGTACTCTCGGCGGATCAAGCACAGATACGCAGTATTTT. It codes for CASTLGGSSTDTQYF.

This clone has more than one count but fewer than ten. The chain couples TRBV19 to TRBJ2-1; TRBD1 matches 7 bases. In germline, CDR1 is LNHDA, CDR2 SQIVND (reference sequence). After removal of 5 bases from V and 2 bases from J, the junction contained 6 bases not matched to a gene. The CDR3 has 15 amino acids. The CDR3 spells CASSARQGTYNEQFF. CDR3 DNA: TGTGCCAGTAGTGCCAGACAGGGAACCTACAATGAGCAGTTCTTC.

V and J are TRBV7-9 and TRBJ1-2, with D unresolved. Germline V CDR1 and CDR2: SEHNR, FQNEAQ (reference sequence). The CDR3 sequence is 13 residues long. With 1 base removed from V and 12 bases from J, the gap between germline ends came to 15 bases. The CDR3 region has the DNA TGTGCCAGCAGCTTAGTACCTTTCGGGGTCGACACCTTC. Encoded protein: CASSLVPFGVDTF.

CDR3 DNA: TGTGCCAGCAGTGGGGGGACTTTTAGCACAGATACGCAGTATTTT. It codes for CASSGGTFSTDTQYF. The chain has TRBV2 and TRBJ2-3; weak D call: TRBD2 (6 bases). Looked up from germline, CDR1 is SNHLY and CDR2 is FYNNEI. V was clipped by 4 bases and J by 0 bases, with 11 bases between them. This CDR3 spans 15 amino acids.

This chain uses TRBV18 with TRBJ2-7, with 8 positions matching TRBD1. V shed 6 bases and J 4 bases; nucleotides not matched to a gene: 11. Germline-derived CDR1 and CDR2 are KGHSH and LQKENI. There are 15 residues in the CDR3. CDR3 in amino acids: CASSLDRGGLYEQYF. The CDR3 DNA reads as TGTGCCAGCTCTCTTGACAGGGGCGGCTTATACGAGCAGTACTTC. Full variable domain (missing parts from reference TRBV18 and TRBJ2-7): NAGVMQNPRHLVRRRGQEARLRCSPMKGHSHVYWYRQLPEEGLKFMVYLQKENIIDESGMPKERFSAEFPKEGPSILRIQQVVRGDSAAYFCASSLDRGGLYEQYFGPGTRLTVT.

The chain couples TRBV25-1 to TRBJ2-5, with D possibly being TRBD1 (5 bases). This CDR3 is 16 amino acids long. The germline V and J ends were trimmed by 4 bases and 2 bases, with 17 bases remaining between them. CDR1 is MGHDK and CDR2 is SYGVNS in the germline V gene. Written as DNA, the CDR3 is TGTGCCAGCAGTGTTGGCAGGGTGCCTTTACAAGAGACCCAGTACTTC. Encoded protein: CASSVGRVPLQETQYF.

This clone has a single count. The rearrangement links TRBV19 to TRBJ1-2, with 11 bases aligning to TRBD1. The germline V gene has CDR1 LNHDA and CDR2 SQIVND (reference sequence). The CDR3 is 15 residues long. With 7 bases clipped from V and 1 base from J, the junction kept 5 bases outside the gene matches. CDR3 protein: CASTSGTGGNYGYTF. The CDR3 DNA follows: TGTGCCAGTACGTCCGGGACAGGGGGTAACTATGGCTACACCTTC.

This chain connects TRBV7-3 to TRBJ2-1; the match to TRBD1 covers 11 bases. CDR1 is SGHTA, CDR2 FQGTGA, per germline. This CDR3 is 16 amino acids long. The junction had 6 bases not matched to a gene; V was cut back by 2 bases and J by 6 bases. CDR3 region: CASSLRTGTGGNEQFF. For the CDR3, the DNA is TGTGCCAGCAGCTTACGGACCGGGACAGGGGGCAATGAGCAGTTCTTC.

J is TRBJ2-1 and V is TRBV23-1; D possibly corresponds to TRBD2 (5 bases). TRBV23-1 is noted as an ORF with a role that remains uncertain. V was trimmed by 6 bases and J by 3 bases, leaving 15 bases between them. CDR3 length: 15 amino acids. As DNA, the CDR3 is TGCGCCAGCAGACAGCGGAGAACCCACTACAATGAGCAGTTCTTC. Protein product: CASRQRRTHYNEQFF.

The chain uses TRBV7-2 and TRBJ2-1, with TRBD2 matching over 9 bases. Germline V gives CDR1 SGHTA, CDR2 FQGNSA. Trimming removed 4 bases from V and 4 bases from J; junction bases left unmatched: 5. This CDR3 has 15 amino acids. The CDR3 spells CASSYWREGYNEQFF. The CDR3 DNA sequence: TGTGCCAGCAGCTACTGGCGGGAGGGGTACAATGAGCAGTTCTTC.

This rearrangement joins TRBV6-5 to TRBJ1-5; D is perhaps TRBD1 (5 bases). The CDR3 totals 15 residues. Germline values: CDR1 MNHEY, CDR2 SVGAGI. Trimming removed 0 bases from V and 1 base from J, with 7 bases in between. CDR3 sequence reads: CASSYSGVSNQPQHF. The CDR3 nucleotides are TGTGCCAGCAGTTACTCAGGGGTCAGCAATCAGCCCCAGCATTTT.

This sequence joins TRBV19 and TRBJ1-5; D gene uncertain. V was pared by 7 bases and J by 6 bases, with 13 bases between. The CDR3 spans 13 residues. Germline loops: CDR1 LNHDA, CDR2 SQIVND (reference sequence). The CDR3 DNA sequence: TGTGCCAGTACCGACGGACTAAGTCAGCCCCAGCATTTT. Its translation is CASTDGLSQPQHF.

This rearrangement joins TRBV4-3 to TRBJ1-2; no firm D call. The germline V gene encodes CDR1 LGHNA and CDR2 YSLEER. This CDR3 is 14 amino acids long. The V and J ends lost 0 bases and 2 bases respectively, with 7 bases between them. This CDR3 reads CASSQDARNYGYTF. Written as DNA, the CDR3 is TGCGCCAGCAGCCAAGATGCTAGGAACTATGGCTACACCTTC.

This chain connects TRBV2 to TRBJ1-2; the D gene is possibly TRBD1 (5 bases). The CDR3 totals 15 residues. V lost 6 bases and J 4 bases, leaving 18 bases between the germline ends. Germline assignment: CDR1 SNHLY and CDR2 FYNNEI. CDR3 protein: CASSTLAGLTYGYTF. CDR3 in DNA: TGTGCCAGCAGCACCCTAGCGGGACTGACCTATGGCTACACCTTC.

The V and J genes are TRBV29-1 and TRBJ2-6; 7 bases line up with TRBD1. Germline trimming cut 3 bases from V and 4 bases from J; bases unmatched to any gene: 0. Germline V gene data show CDR1 as SQVTM and CDR2 as ANQGSEA. The CDR3 covers 13 residues. This chain's CDR3 is CSVEGQGANVLTF. CDR3 nucleotide sequence: TGCAGCGTTGAGGGACAGGGGGCCAACGTCCTGACTTTC.

The genes are TRBV7-9 and TRBJ2-7; TRBD2 agrees at 12 bases. V shed 5 bases and J 1 base; nucleotides not matched to a gene: 3. The CDR3 length is 15 residues. The germline CDR1 and CDR2 sequences are SEHNR and FQNEAQ (reference sequence). DNA for the CDR3: TGTGCCAGCAGCCACACTAGCGGGAGGTCCTACGAGCAGTACTTC. Protein sequence: CASSHTSGRSYEQYF.

This chain connects TRBV11-1 to TRBJ2-2, with TRBD1 matching 7 bases. V was pared by 3 bases and J by 5 bases, with 12 bases of the junction left unmatched. The germline V gene has CDR1 SGHAT and CDR2 FQDESV (reference sequence). The CDR3 extends over 17 amino acids. The CDR3 region has the DNA TGTGCCAGCAGCTTTCCCACCGGGACAGCAAGTACCGGGGAGCTGTTTTTT. Amino acid sequence: CASSFPTGTASTGELFF.

The chain combines TRBV2 with TRBJ2-5; tentative D call: TRBD1 (6 bases). The CDR3 is 13 amino acids. Per germline, CDR1 SNHLY and CDR2 FYNNEI. V was trimmed by 6 bases and J by 3 bases, leaving 11 bases between them. Here the CDR3 reads CASSTGSKETQYF. CDR3 bases: TGTGCCAGCAGCACAGGGTCCAAAGAGACCCAGTACTTC.